Presented here are 4 T cell receptor beta chains from one specimen sequenced in a study of siplizumab effects on memory and regulatory T cells. Here immunoSEQ multiplex PCR was the method, and the copy in TCRdb shows in-frame clones only, minus some. The sample lists about 120,000 clones, approximately 94% occurring once. The sequenced sample was non-Treg CD4+ T cells sorted from blood. The receptors stem from a human donor in good health.

This chain connects TRBV10-3 to TRBJ1-2; D gene uncertain. Germline V gives CDR1 ENHRY, CDR2 SYGVKD. Trimming took off 5 bases at V and 0 bases at J, with 7 bases between the two ends. This CDR3 comprises 13 residues. In nucleotides, the CDR3 is TGTGCCATCAGTACAGAGCCTAACTATGGCTACACCTTC. Protein: CAISTEPNYGYTF.

As DNA, the CDR3 is TGCAGTGCCTATATTGGAAACACCATATATTTT. Protein product: CSAYIGNTIYF. This chain uses TRBV20-1 with TRBJ1-3; D unclear. CDR1 and CDR2 (germline): DFQATT, SNEGSKA (reference sequence). Trimming removed 6 bases from V and 3 bases from J, with 6 bases in between. This CDR3 comprises 11 residues.

In this sample, this clone turned up once. V and J are TRBV11-3 and TRBJ1-1; D is undetermined. Germline CDR1 reads SGHNT; CDR2 reads YENEEA. The CDR3 loop spans 13 amino acids. V dropped 3 bases and J dropped 3 bases, with 8 bases sitting between them. The CDR3 nucleotides read TGTGCCAGCAGCTTCACCACGGACACTGAAGCTTTCTTT. Amino acids: CASSFTTDTEAFF.

The chain couples TRBV7-8 to TRBJ1-1; D ambiguous. The germline gives CDR1 SGHVS, CDR2 FQNEAQ. CDR3 length: 15 amino acids. V was clipped by 4 bases and J by 2 bases, with 14 bases between them. The CDR3 reads CASSSLIPHNTEAFF. The DNA of the CDR3 is TGTGCCAGCAGCTCCCTTATCCCACATAACACTGAAGCTTTCTTT.